These 2 T cell receptor beta chains came from one sample sequenced in a study of PD-L1 blockade in urothelial cancer. The sample's time point: peripheral blood 6 weeks after treatment start. TCRdb's table, derived via immunoSEQ multiplex PCR, lists solely in-frame clones and lacks some. This table has 20,000 to 25,000 clones, around nine tenths appearing once. The source was PBMCs, collected around atezolizumab (anti-PD-L1) treatment. The receptors were sampled from a woman between 55 and 75 years old with urothelial cancer.

This clone came up once. The chain combines TRBV19 with TRBJ2-1; TRBD1 aligns across 9 bases. Germline lookup yields CDR1 LNHDA and CDR2 SQIVND (reference sequence). Losses at the gene ends were 5 bases for V and 3 bases for J; bases not matched to a gene: 5. The CDR3 runs 15 residues. CDR3 residues: CASSDGQGYYNEQFF. The CDR3, as DNA: TGTGCCAGTAGTGATGGACAGGGGTACTACAATGAGCAGTTCTTC.

The chain employs TRBV7-2 and TRBJ2-2; D is possibly TRBD1 (6 bases). CDR1 and CDR2 (germline): SGHTA, FQGNSA. There are 15 residues in the CDR3. Trimming cost V 2 bases and J 5 bases, with 12 bases left between them. The CDR3 sequence is CASSLQRDTTGELFF. The CDR3 coding sequence is TGTGCCAGCAGCTTACAACGGGACACTACCGGGGAGCTGTTTTTT.